What follows describes a single TCR beta chain. Its antigen remains unknown. Following RNA extraction, reverse transcription yielded cDNA that acted as the sequencing template. The repertoire was sequenced with immunoSEQ multiplex PCR; TCRdb's copy has only in-frame clones and lacks some. The data hold 12,000 or so clones, with just over 55% observed a single time. The sample comes from a study of CD8+ T cells in alopecia areata. Study background: Tofacitinib ran for 6 to 18 months before 6 months off drug.

Specimens obtained from alopecia areata patients comprised lesional scalp punch biopsies and peripheral blood. Study-wide results and limits: Clonality exceeded that of normal scalp in lesional scalp, most notably in alopecia totalis/universalis.

The receptor was isolated from a human donor with alopecia areata. The specimen was skin.

The CDR3 nucleotides are TGTGCCAGCACGAGGGCTCAGAACACTGAAGCTTTCTTT. Translating it yields CASTRAQNTEAFF. This chain links TRBV6-1 with TRBJ1-1; D not resolved. V was pared by 7 bases and J by 1 base, with 10 bases between. Germline V CDR1 and CDR2: MNHNS, SASEGT. The CDR3 consists of 13 residues.